A single sample gave rise to the 19 T cell receptor beta chains below, sequenced in a study of post-analysis software for immune sequencing data. Study-wide points: About 5 TRBV segments were significantly more frequent in patients than in controls. TRBV5-6, TRBV5-1 and TRBV20-1 were among these segments.

For these TCRs, the target antigens are not known. Prepared TCR beta cDNA libraries contained unique molecular identifiers. TCRdb ran MiXCR on the PCR reads and lists one entry per CDR3 protein. The table includes more than 450,000 distinct CDR3 sequences, 30% to 40% detected once. What was sequenced was blood. These receptor sequences come from a girl under 18 with multiple sclerosis.

This chain connects TRBV5-1 to TRBJ2-5; tentatively, D is TRBD2 (5 bases). With 0 bases removed from V and 7 bases from J, the gap between germline ends came to 13 bases. This CDR3 region has 14 residues. Germline lookup yields CDR1 SGHRS and CDR2 YFSETQ. The CDR3 nucleotides read TGCGCCAGCAGCTTGGAGTCGTCCCGGGGGACCCAGTACTTC. Translating it yields CASSLESSRGTQYF.

The chain carries TRBV15 and TRBJ2-1; no clear D. The CDR3 is 14 residues long. Trimming cost V 5 bases and J 4 bases, with 12 bases left between them. Looked up from germline, CDR1 is LNHNV and CDR2 is YYDKDF (reference sequence). The CDR3 DNA reads TGTGCCACCAGCGGGCCGACCATATACAATGAGCAGTTCTTC. This sequence encodes CATSGPTIYNEQFF.

This clonotype was seen a few times. This chain links TRBV5-6 with TRBJ2-5, with D maybe TRBD1 (5 bases). V gave up 2 bases and J gave up 5 bases, with 16 bases separating them. Germline CDR1 reads SGHDT; CDR2 reads YYEEEE. CDR3 length: 15 amino acids. The CDR3 loop is CASSFGVGRKETQYF. CDR3 nucleotide sequence: TGTGCCAGCAGCTTTGGTGTGGGGCGGAAGGAGACCCAGTACTTC.

In DNA, the CDR3 is TGTGCCAGCAGCTTTAATACACCCACCTACGAGCAGTACTTC. This translates into CASSFNTPTYEQYF. This chain joins TRBV7-9 and TRBJ2-7, with no clear D. CDR1 is SEHNR, CDR2 FQNEAQ, per germline (reference sequence). V lost 3 bases and J lost 2, with 11 bases in between. This CDR3 is built from 14 residues.

As for this clonotype: One end of the junction does not line up with germline, which may come from a read error. The genes are TRBV7-9 and TRBJ2-4, with D perhaps TRBD1 (5 bases). The J call may be incorrect, as the DNA end agrees better with TRBJ2-7. Germline V gene lookup returns CDR1 SEHNR and CDR2 FQNEAQ (reference sequence). The CDR3 consists of 13 residues. The CDR3 reads CACSSAGIREQYF. The CDR3 nucleotides read TGTGCCTGCAGCTCGGCAGGGATCCGCGAGCAGTACTTC.

This clonotype was seen more than once but under ten times. The gene calls are TRBV3-1 and TRBJ2-1; tentatively, D is TRBD2 (6 bases). Germline CDR1 is LGHDT and CDR2 is YNNKEL (reference sequence). V lost 2 bases to trimming and J lost 7 bases, with 24 bases between them. The CDR3 length is 18 residues. CDR3 sequence (DNA): TGTGCCAGCAGCCAACTAAGAACCGGGCTTGGGAGGTTGAATGAGCAGTTCTTC. It specifies CASSQLRTGLGRLNEQFF.

The rearrangement joins TRBV3-1 to TRBJ1-1, with 7 bases lining up with TRBD1. J lost 5 bases, V lost 0 bases, and 12 bases had no gene match. CDR3 length: 17 residues. The V gene's germline CDR1 is LGHDT and CDR2 YNNKEL (reference sequence). CDR3 in DNA: TGTGCCAGCAGCCAAGATCAAGGGTTTACAGGGGATACTGAAGCTTTCTTT. This sequence encodes CASSQDQGFTGDTEAFF. Together with reference TRBV3-1 and TRBJ1-1, the CDR3 gives the full variable domain: DTAVSQTPKYLVTQMGNDKSIKCEQNLGHDTMYWYKQDSKKFLKIMFSYNNKELIINETVPNRFSPKSPDKAHLNLHINSLELGDSAVYFCASSQDQGFTGDTEAFFGQGTRLTVV.

V gene TRBV4-2 combines with J gene TRBJ2-7; D is ambiguous. Trimming removed 0 bases at V and 5 bases at J, with 11 bases between. The CDR3 contains 14 residues. Per the germline V gene, CDR1 is LGHNA and CDR2 is YNFKEQ. The CDR3: CASSQDRASHEQYF. In nucleotides, the CDR3 is TGTGCCAGCAGCCAAGATCGGGCGTCCCACGAGCAGTACTTC.

The chain links TRBV3-1 to TRBJ1-1; D is uncertain. The CDR3 is 14 residues long. Germline V gene lookup returns CDR1 LGHDT and CDR2 YNNKEL (reference sequence). V lost 6 bases and J lost 2, with 13 bases in between. Written as DNA, the CDR3 is TGTGCCAGCAGTTTATACCCCAGTAACACTGAAGCTTTCTTT. The encoded protein is CASSLYPSNTEAFF.

The chain has TRBV5-1 and TRBJ2-2; TRBD1 or TRBD2 may be the D gene (6 bases each). This CDR3 is 15 amino acids long. V shed 6 bases and J shed 0 bases, with 12 bases lying between them. Looked up from germline, CDR1 is SGHRS and CDR2 is YFSETQ. The chain's CDR3 is CASTLGGANTGELFF. In DNA, the CDR3 is TGCGCCAGCACCCTGGGGGGCGCGAACACCGGGGAGCTGTTTTTT.

This clonotype was picked up a small number of times. This rearrangement joins TRBV7-9 to TRBJ1-2, with TRBD1 matching over 8 bases. Per the germline V gene, CDR1 is SEHNR and CDR2 is FQNEAQ (reference sequence). Trimming at V came to 4 bases and at J to 4 bases, leaving 8 bases not matched to a gene. The CDR3 is 15 residues long. This CDR3 reads CASSSGTGDFYGYTF. CDR3 nucleotides: TGTGCCAGCAGCTCGGGGACAGGAGACTTCTATGGCTACACCTTC.

This clonotype was observed a few times. The chain combines TRBV5-1 with TRBJ2-3; weak D call: TRBD1 (7 bases). This CDR3 has 14 residues. Trimming removed 3 bases from V and 4 bases from J, with 12 bases in between. Germline CDR1 reads SGHRS; CDR2 reads YFSETQ. The CDR3 coding sequence is TGCGCCAGCAGCTCGTCAGGGGGGCCAGATACGCAGTATTTT. This codes for CASSSSGGPDTQYF.

The rearrangement links TRBV7-2 to TRBJ2-5; TRBD1 might be the D (6 bases). Germline V CDR1 and CDR2: SGHTA, FQGNSA. The CDR3 contains 12 residues. The V gene lost 11 bases and the J gene lost 3 bases, with 13 bases spanning the gap. The CDR3 bases are TGTGCCGTCAGGGGAGTAGAAGAGACCCAGTACTTC. Protein product: CAVRGVEETQYF.

This clonotype appeared many times. This chain connects TRBV10-1 to TRBJ2-3; 8 bases map to TRBD1. The CDR3 spans 13 residues. CDR1 is WNHNN and CDR2 is SYGVQD in the germline V gene (reference sequence). V lost 4 bases to trimming and J lost 3 bases; unmatched junction nucleotides: 0. The CDR3 loop reads CASSGQGTDTQYF. CDR3 coding DNA: TGCGCCAGCAGTGGACAGGGGACAGATACGCAGTATTTT.

This clonotype was seen only a few times. The rearrangement uses TRBV2 and TRBJ2-1, with 13 bases aligning to TRBD2. Germline values: CDR1 SNHLY, CDR2 FYNNEI. CDR3 length: 15 residues. The V segment lost 6 bases and the J segment 5 bases; nucleotides outside the gene matches: 4. The CDR3 DNA follows: TGTGCCAGCAGGGGACTAGCGGGGATTAACAATGAGCAGTTCTTC. This translates into CASRGLAGINNEQFF.

This sequence joins TRBV29-1 and TRBJ2-6; D possibly corresponds to TRBD2 (6 bases). The V end lost 3 bases, the J end lost 2 bases, and 11 bases lay between the germline ends. The CDR3 has 15 amino acids. Germline assignment: CDR1 SQVTM and CDR2 ANQGSEA. The CDR3 DNA reads as TGCAGCGTTGAGGGAGGCGGGACTGGGGCCAACGTCCTGACTTTC. This encodes CSVEGGGTGANVLTF.

The chain joins TRBV29-1 to TRBJ2-7; D remains unclear. V lost 4 bases, J lost 3 bases, and 7 bases lay in between. Germline V gives CDR1 SQVTM, CDR2 ANQGSEA. The CDR3 runs 11 residues. The CDR3 loop reads CSVVRDYEQYF. The CDR3 DNA follows: TGCAGCGTTGTAAGGGACTACGAGCAGTACTTC.

CDR3 nucleotide sequence: TGCGCCAGCAGCCAAGATCCCCTCTCGACAGGGCGTAACTATGGCTACACCTTC. Its protein product is CASSQDPLSTGRNYGYTF. The V and J genes are TRBV4-1 and TRBJ1-2; 7 bases match TRBD1. The trim removed 0 bases at V and 1 base at J, leaving 11 bases unmatched. Germline assignment: CDR1 MGHRA and CDR2 YSYEKL. This CDR3 is built from 18 residues.

A note on this clonotype: One end of the junction is discordant with germline, which a read error may explain. The V call is TRBV5-6, the J call TRBJ2-1; perhaps TRBD2 as D (6 bases). Germline V gives CDR1 SGHDT, CDR2 YYEEEE. The CDR3 contains 14 residues. CDR3 residues: CTSSLAGSYNEQFF. The CDR3 region has the DNA TGTACCAGCAGCTTGGCGGGGTCCTACAATGAGCAGTTCTTC.